Following are 12 T cell receptor beta chains from one sample sequenced in a study of shared clonotypes between healthy human individuals. Sequencing used immunoSEQ multiplex PCR; TCRdb keeps in-frame clones, though not all of them. This table holds about 700,000 clones, about 91% found once. Only CD45RO-negative cells positively selected for CCR7 counted as naive CD8 cells, so terminally differentiated effector memory CD45RA+ cells were excluded. The sequenced sample was naive CD8+ T cells sorted from blood. The receptors derive from a man between 25 and 39 years old in good health.

The chain combines TRBV2 with TRBJ1-1; weak D call: TRBD1 (5 bases). The CDR3 extends over 15 amino acids. V lost 2 bases and J 0 bases, leaving 10 bases between the germline ends. CDR1 SNHLY and CDR2 FYNNEI come from the germline V gene. In DNA, the CDR3 is TGTGCCAGCAGTGAATATAGGGGTATGAACACTGAAGCTTTCTTT. It is translated as CASSEYRGMNTEAFF.

The V gene is TRBV7-3, the J gene TRBJ2-1; TRBD2 aligns across 8 bases. Germline V gene sequence: CDR1 SGHTA, CDR2 FQGTGA. With 4 bases clipped from V and 6 bases from J, the junction kept 11 bases outside the gene matches. This CDR3 region has 16 residues. In DNA, the CDR3 is TGTGCCAGCAGCTCTCTTCCGGGACTAGGCCCCAATGAGCAGTTCTTC. Its protein is CASSSLPGLGPNEQFF. The whole variable domain, filled in from reference TRBV7-3 and TRBJ2-1, reads GAGVSQTPSNKVTEKGKYVELRCDPISGHTALYWYRQSLGQGPEFLIYFQGTGAADDSGLPNDRFFAVRPEGSVSTLKIQRTERGDSAVYLCASSSLPGLGPNEQFFGPGTRLTVL.

This clone showed up just once. The chain employs TRBV4-3 and TRBJ2-3; D may be TRBD1 or TRBD2 (6 bases each). The CDR3 runs to 15 residues. Trimming removed 0 bases at V and 4 bases at J, with 11 bases between. Germline values: CDR1 LGHNA, CDR2 YSLEER. The CDR3 sequence is CASSQDGGRADTQYF. CDR3 nucleotides: TGCGCCAGCAGCCAAGATGGGGGGCGGGCAGATACGCAGTATTTT.

The chain links TRBV20-1 to TRBJ2-5; D gene ambiguous. Deletions cut 1 base from V and 8 bases from J, with 8 bases between. Per the germline V gene, CDR1 is DFQATT and CDR2 is SNEGSKA (reference sequence). The CDR3 totals 11 residues. The CDR3 nucleotides read TGCAGTGCTAGAGTAGGCTCAACCCAGTACTTC. Translated, it gives CSARVGSTQYF.

The chain combines TRBV7-9 with TRBJ2-3; D unclear. The CDR3 sequence is 13 residues long. Germline CDR1 is SEHNR and CDR2 is FQNEAQ (reference sequence). Between the trimmed V and J ends, which lost 1 base and 4 bases, there was a span of 6 bases. CDR3 DNA sequence: TGTGCCAGCAGCTTAGTTAGTTCAGATACGCAGTATTTT. Translating it yields CASSLVSSDTQYF.

The chain's CDR3 is CASSQPGQGLSSYEQYF. CDR3 in DNA: TGCGCCAGCAGCCAGCCGGGACAGGGGTTGAGCTCCTACGAGCAGTACTTC. V is TRBV4-1 and J is TRBJ2-7; the match to TRBD1 covers 10 bases. The germline gives CDR1 MGHRA, CDR2 YSYEKL. This CDR3 spans 17 amino acids. The V segment lost 3 bases and the J segment 0 bases; nucleotides outside the gene matches: 8.

This clone has a handful of counts. The chain joins TRBV25-1 to TRBJ1-1; D ambiguous. Per the germline V gene, CDR1 is MGHDK and CDR2 is SYGVNS. CDR3 length: 12 amino acids. Deletions cut 5 bases from V and 1 base from J, with 5 bases between. DNA for the CDR3: TGTGCCAGCAGTAATGGGAACACTGAAGCTTTCTTT. Protein sequence: CASSNGNTEAFF.

The chain links TRBV4-1 to TRBJ1-5; tentative D call: TRBD1 (5 bases). Germline loops: CDR1 MGHRA, CDR2 YSYEKL. The CDR3 runs 15 residues. The V gene lost 3 bases and the J gene lost 2 bases, with 11 bases spanning the gap. The CDR3 spells CASSHGGEGNQPQHF. The CDR3 DNA sequence: TGCGCCAGCAGCCACGGGGGGGAGGGCAATCAGCCCCAGCATTTT.

V gene TRBV15 combines with J gene TRBJ1-2; the D gene is possibly TRBD1 (5 bases). The CDR3 totals 14 residues. V lost 9 bases and J 3 bases, leaving 17 bases between the germline ends. The germline gives CDR1 LNHNV, CDR2 YYDKDF (reference sequence). CDR3 nucleotide sequence: TGTGCCACAACGCCGGGACTCCCGGACTATGGCTACACCTTC. It is translated as CATTPGLPDYGYTF.

The chain is built from TRBV29-1 and TRBJ2-6; 8 positions match TRBD1. V shed 6 bases, J shed 9 bases, and the junction held 7 bases outside the gene matches. CDR3 length: 13 residues. Looked up from germline, CDR1 is SQVTM and CDR2 is ANQGSEA. The CDR3 region has the DNA TGCAGCGTCAGACTGGACAGGGTCAACGTCCTGACTTTC. It codes for CSVRLDRVNVLTF. The entire variable domain, with the rest obtained from reference TRBV29-1 and TRBJ2-6, is as follows: SAVISQKPSRDICQRGTSLTIQCQVDSQVTMMFWYRQQPGQSLTLIATANQGSEATYESGFVIDKFPISRPNLTFSTLTVSNMSPEDSSIYLCSVRLDRVNVLTFGAGSRLTVL.

V usage is TRBV10-3 and J usage is TRBJ2-7; TRBD1 is a possible D gene (5 bases). V lost 3 bases to trimming and J lost 3 bases, with 12 bases between them. The CDR3 extends over 14 amino acids. Germline V gene lookup returns CDR1 ENHRY and CDR2 SYGVKD. The CDR3 region has the DNA TGTGCCATCAGTGAAACAGTTGACAGCTACGAGCAGTACTTC. Translation: CAISETVDSYEQYF.

This sequence joins TRBV6-4 and TRBJ2-3; D remains unclear. The V gene's germline CDR1 is MRHNA and CDR2 SNTAGT. Trimming removed 1 base from V and 0 bases from J, with 17 bases in between. The CDR3 runs 18 residues. The CDR3 reads CASSDLPLQGLSTDTQYF. In DNA, the CDR3 is TGTGCCAGCAGTGACTTACCCCTTCAAGGGTTGAGCACAGATACGCAGTATTTT.